This TCR beta chain was sequenced for a study of OX40 agonist ivuxolimab in advanced cancers. As for the study more broadly: Ivuxolimab was a fully human IgG2 agonistic monoclonal antibody targeting the costimulatory receptor OX40 (CD134). Intravenous ivuxolimab was administered to patients every 2 weeks at six dose levels: 0.01, 0.1, 0.3, 1.5, 3 and 10 mg/kg. Of the approximately 53 patients in dose escalation, 19 had hepatocellular carcinoma, about 15 had melanoma, 9 had renal cell carcinoma and 9 had head and neck cancer. In the dose-escalation cohort, 75% to 85% of patients were male, and the mean age was roughly 60 years with a range of roughly 20 to 79. Patients were allowed to have had prior anti-PD-1, anti-PD-L1 or anti-CTLA-4 therapy, and approximately 40% of the dose-escalation patients had been treated with checkpoint inhibitors. Partial responses occurred in three dose-escalation patients, of whom one had hepatocellular carcinoma and two had cutaneous melanoma. The point of sequencing TCRbeta in the periphery was to test whether ivuxolimab changed TCR sequence diversity and drove clonal T-cell expansion. The monotherapy dose-escalation portion (N = 52 patients) of the phase I ivuxolimab trial is reported in the paper.

The trial excluded patients who had a history of autoimmune disease or who were on systemic immunosuppression. Peripheral blood for TCR sequencing was collected from all dose cohorts at baseline, on cycle 4 day 1, and on cycle 7 day 1. Samples came from an open-label, multicenter, first-in-human phase I dose-escalation trial of ivuxolimab. The trial enrolled adults with locally advanced or metastatic head and neck squamous cell, hepatocellular, melanoma or renal cell carcinoma. CD4+ and CD8+ T cells were sorted separately from peripheral blood before TCR sequencing. Results the study describes overall, beyond this receptor: The antigen specificity of the clonally expanded peripheral T cells was not determined. At doses of 0.1 to 3.0 mg/kg, clonal expansion of both CD4+ and CD8+ T cells in blood was seen between baseline and week 6. After ivuxolimab, CD8+ T cells had more expanded clones than CD4+ T cells on average. Low levels of normalized T-cell clonal expansion were also shown by some nonresponding patients. Partial responders in the 0.1-3.0 mg/kg groups had among the lowest normalized peripheral clonal expansion, especially among CD8+ T cells.

Concerning this clone itself: The antigen this receptor binds is unknown. No base-level quality is on record; no much larger clone is a single base apart.

Measured from the cysteine to the phenylalanine, the CDR3 is 15 residues long. CDR3 DNA only is kept here, 45 bases in frame from base 1. Relative to germline, V is 6 bases shorter and J is 1 base shorter, with 15 bases between their ends. The CDR1 and CDR2 encoded by the germline V gene (reference sequence) are GTSNPN and SVGIG. For sequencing of the TCRbeta CDR3 region, genomic DNA was extracted from the sorted cells. The immunoSEQ Assay was used for sequencing of TCRbeta CDR3 regions. The source is immuneACCESS, and TCRdb retained only in-frame sequences with V and J called. Part of the clones is not carried over; for the studies checked, unresolved V genes explain less than half of this, and the remainder is unexplained. The sample table lists around 56,000 clones, 70% to 85% of them with a count of one. The ten largest clonotypes hold around 3.6% of the sample.

The source material was CD4+ or CD8+ T cells sorted from blood, sampled in a trial of the OX40 agonist ivuxolimab. This TCR derives from an adult with an advanced solid tumor such as melanoma, head and neck, liver or kidney cancer. This sequence uses TRBV30 and TRBJ2-2, with the D gene uncertain. The CDR3 region has the sequence CACPSPRLNTGELFF. The DNA is TGTGCCTGCCCCAGTCCCAGGTTGAACACCGGGGAGCTGTTTTTT.